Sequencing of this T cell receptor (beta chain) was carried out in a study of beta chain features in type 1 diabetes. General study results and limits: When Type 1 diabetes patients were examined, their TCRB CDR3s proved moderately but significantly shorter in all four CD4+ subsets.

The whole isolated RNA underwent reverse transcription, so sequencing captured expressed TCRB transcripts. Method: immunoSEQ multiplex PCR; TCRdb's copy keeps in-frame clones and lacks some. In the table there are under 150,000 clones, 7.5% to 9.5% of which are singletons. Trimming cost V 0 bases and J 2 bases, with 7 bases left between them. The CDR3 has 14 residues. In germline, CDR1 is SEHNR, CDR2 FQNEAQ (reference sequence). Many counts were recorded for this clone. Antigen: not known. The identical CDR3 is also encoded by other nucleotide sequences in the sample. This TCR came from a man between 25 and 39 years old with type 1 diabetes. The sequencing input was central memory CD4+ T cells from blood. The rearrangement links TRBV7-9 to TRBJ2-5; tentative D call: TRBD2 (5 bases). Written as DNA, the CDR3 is TGTGCCAGCAGCTTAGCGAGGGAACAAGAGACCCAGTACTTC. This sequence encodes CASSLAREQETQYF.